The clone carrying this T cell receptor (beta chain) was found once. With a much larger clone just one base away, this may be a read error. These data originate in a study of human T cells and chemical hapten exposure. TCRdb fed the RACE reads into MiXCR, producing one record per CDR3 protein. This sample has 80,000 to 95,000 distinct CDR3 sequences, with about 8.9% found just once. V lost 5 bases, J lost 1 base, and 9 bases stayed unmatched. The CDR3 has 16 residues. Per germline, CDR1 SGHAT and CDR2 FQNNGV. The sample's time point: pre-sensitization, week 0. Described treatment: therapeutic diphenylcyclopropenone sensitization with weekly scalp DPC.

This clonotype was obtained from a woman in her thirties or forties with alopecia areata. Some clones in this sample may be carry-over from other donors' samples. The sequenced sample was whole blood, obtained in connection with sensitization to the hapten diphenylcyclopropenone (DPC). The rearrangement links TRBV11-2 to TRBJ2-3, with 7 bases that match TRBD2. The CDR3 loop reads CASSPPPAGGTDTQYF. The CDR3 DNA follows: TGTGCCAGCAGCCCGCCTCCCGCGGGGGGCACAGATACGCAGTATTTT.